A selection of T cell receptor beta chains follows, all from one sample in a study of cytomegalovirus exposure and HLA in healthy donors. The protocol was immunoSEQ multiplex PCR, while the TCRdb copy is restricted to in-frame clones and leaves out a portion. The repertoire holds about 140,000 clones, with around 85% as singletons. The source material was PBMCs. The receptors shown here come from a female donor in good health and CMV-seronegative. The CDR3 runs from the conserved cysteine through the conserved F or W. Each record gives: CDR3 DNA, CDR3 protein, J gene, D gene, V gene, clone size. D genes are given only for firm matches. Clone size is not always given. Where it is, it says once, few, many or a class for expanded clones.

cdr3_nt: TGTGCCAGTAGTAAATCAGCGGGAGACCCCTACGAGCAGTACTTC; cdr3_aa: CASSKSAGDPYEQYF; j_call: TRBJ2-7; d_call: TRBD2; v_call: TRBV19; clone_size: .
cdr3_nt: TGCAGCGTTGTAGGGACAGAGCTCACCTACGAGCAGTACTTC; cdr3_aa: CSVVGTELTYEQYF; j_call: TRBJ2-7; d_call: TRBD1; v_call: TRBV29-1; clone_size: .
cdr3_nt: TGTGCCAGCAGCTTAGTGGCAGGGCAGGGCCACGAGCAGTACTTC; cdr3_aa: CASSLVAGQGHEQYF; j_call: TRBJ2-7; d_call: .; v_call: TRBV11-2; clone_size: .
cdr3_nt: TGTGCCAGCAGCCAAGGGGTGACAGGGGGAAGGGGGGAGACCCAGTACTTC; cdr3_aa: CASSQGVTGGRGETQYF; j_call: TRBJ2-5; d_call: TRBD1; v_call: TRBV4-2; clone_size: .
cdr3_nt: TGCAGCGTTGAAGGCGGGGGACAAGAGACCCAGTACTTC; cdr3_aa: CSVEGGGQETQYF; j_call: TRBJ2-5; d_call: TRBD2; v_call: TRBV29-1; clone_size: few
cdr3_nt: TGTGCCAGCAGCGTAGAGGGACTGGGGTACGAGCAGTACTTC; cdr3_aa: CASSVEGLGYEQYF; j_call: TRBJ2-7; d_call: .; v_call: TRBV9; clone_size: once
cdr3_nt: TGTGCCAGCAGTTCCCCCGGGACTAGGAGAGATACGCAGTATTTT; cdr3_aa: CASSSPGTRRDTQYF; j_call: TRBJ2-3; d_call: TRBD2; v_call: TRBV28; clone_size: few
cdr3_nt: TGTGCCAGCTCACCAACTATTATGAACACTGAAGCTTTCTTT; cdr3_aa: CASSPTIMNTEAFF; j_call: TRBJ1-1; d_call: .; v_call: TRBV18; clone_size: .
cdr3_nt: TGTGCCAGCAGTCCCCTGGGGGACAGGGGGAACACTGAAGCTTTCTTT; cdr3_aa: CASSPLGDRGNTEAFF; j_call: TRBJ1-1; d_call: TRBD1; v_call: TRBV2; clone_size: .
cdr3_nt: TGCGCCAGCAGCAGGGACAGGGAAACTGAAGCTTTCTTT; cdr3_aa: CASSRDRETEAFF; j_call: TRBJ1-1; d_call: TRBD1; v_call: TRBV5-1; clone_size: few
cdr3_nt: TGTGCCAGCAGCTTCCGACAGGACCAAGAGACCCAGTACTTC; cdr3_aa: CASSFRQDQETQYF; j_call: TRBJ2-5; d_call: .; v_call: TRBV7-9; clone_size: .
cdr3_nt: TGTGCCAGCAGGGGGAGGACAGGGAAAGACTATGGCTACACCTTC; cdr3_aa: CASRGRTGKDYGYTF; j_call: TRBJ1-2; d_call: TRBD1; v_call: TRBV28; clone_size: .
cdr3_nt: TGTGCCAGCAGCTCTGTTTCCGGGACAGGAGGGGTCGAGCAGTACTTC; cdr3_aa: CASSSVSGTGGVEQYF; j_call: TRBJ2-7; d_call: TRBD1; v_call: TRBV5-6; clone_size: .
cdr3_nt: TGTGCCAGCTCACCCCGGGACAGGGCCTACGAGCAGTACTTC; cdr3_aa: CASSPRDRAYEQYF; j_call: TRBJ2-7; d_call: TRBD1; v_call: TRBV18; clone_size: few
cdr3_nt: TGTGCCAGCAGTTACTCGACAGGGGTGGATACGCAGTATTTT; cdr3_aa: CASSYSTGVDTQYF; j_call: TRBJ2-3; d_call: TRBD1; v_call: TRBV6-6; clone_size: few
cdr3_nt: TGTGCCAGCGGAGGACGGGGGGACGAGCAGTACTTC; cdr3_aa: CASGGRGDEQYF; j_call: TRBJ2-7; d_call: TRBD2; v_call: TRBV28; clone_size: .
cdr3_nt: TGTGCCAGCTCACCATCGACAGGGGCTAGCAATCAGCCCCAGCATTTT; cdr3_aa: CASSPSTGASNQPQHF; j_call: TRBJ1-5; d_call: TRBD1; v_call: TRBV18; clone_size: .
cdr3_nt: TGTGCCAGCAGCACTAGTTGGGGCACAGATACGCAGTATTTT; cdr3_aa: CASSTSWGTDTQYF; j_call: TRBJ2-3; d_call: .; v_call: TRBV5-8; clone_size: .
cdr3_nt: TGTGCCAGCAGCCCCCGGGACAGGGGCTCAGAGACCCAGTACTTC; cdr3_aa: CASSPRDRGSETQYF; j_call: TRBJ2-5; d_call: TRBD1; v_call: TRBV6-5; clone_size: .
cdr3_nt: TGTGCCACATACTATTCGAACACTGAAGCTTTCTTT; cdr3_aa: CATYYSNTEAFF; j_call: TRBJ1-1; d_call: .; v_call: TRBV6-1; clone_size: once
cdr3_nt: TGTGCCAGCAGCCCCCTGACAGACGGTGAGCAGTTCTTC; cdr3_aa: CASSPLTDGEQFF; j_call: TRBJ2-1; d_call: .; v_call: TRBV7-6; clone_size: .
cdr3_nt: TGTGCCAGCAGTCGGACTAGCGGGATGTCAGATACGCAGTATTTT; cdr3_aa: CASSRTSGMSDTQYF; j_call: TRBJ2-3; d_call: TRBD2; v_call: TRBV6-1; clone_size: .
cdr3_nt: TGTGCCAGCAGCGGGGACAGGGTTGAAAAACTGTTTTTT; cdr3_aa: CASSGDRVEKLFF; j_call: TRBJ1-4; d_call: TRBD1; v_call: TRBV4-2; clone_size: .